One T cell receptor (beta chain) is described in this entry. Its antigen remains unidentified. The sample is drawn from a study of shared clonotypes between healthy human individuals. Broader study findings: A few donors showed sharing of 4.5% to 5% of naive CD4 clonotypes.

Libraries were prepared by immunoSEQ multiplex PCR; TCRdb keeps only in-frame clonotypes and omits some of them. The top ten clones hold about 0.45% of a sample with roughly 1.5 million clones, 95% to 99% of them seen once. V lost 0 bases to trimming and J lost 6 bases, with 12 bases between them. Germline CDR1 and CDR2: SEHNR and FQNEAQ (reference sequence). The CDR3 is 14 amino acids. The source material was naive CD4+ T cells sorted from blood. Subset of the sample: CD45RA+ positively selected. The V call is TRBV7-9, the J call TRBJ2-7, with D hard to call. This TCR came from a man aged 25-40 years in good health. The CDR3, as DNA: TGTGCCAGCAGCTTAGCGGGAACTGCTTTCGAGCAGTACTTC. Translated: CASSLAGTAFEQYF.